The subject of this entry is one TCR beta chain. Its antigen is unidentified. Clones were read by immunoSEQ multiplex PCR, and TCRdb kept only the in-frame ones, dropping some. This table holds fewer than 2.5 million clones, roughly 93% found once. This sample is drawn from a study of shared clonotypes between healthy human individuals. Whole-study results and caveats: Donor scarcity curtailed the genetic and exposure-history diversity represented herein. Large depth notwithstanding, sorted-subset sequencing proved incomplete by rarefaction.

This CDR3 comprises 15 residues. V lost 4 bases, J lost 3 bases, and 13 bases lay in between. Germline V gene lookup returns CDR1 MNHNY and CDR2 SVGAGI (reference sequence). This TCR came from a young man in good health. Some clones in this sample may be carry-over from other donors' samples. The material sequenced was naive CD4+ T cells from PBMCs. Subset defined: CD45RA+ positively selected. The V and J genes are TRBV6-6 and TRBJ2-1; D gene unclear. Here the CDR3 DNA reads TGTGCCAGCAGTTTCTCCTCGACTGACTACAATGAGCAGTTCTTC. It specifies CASSFSSTDYNEQFF.